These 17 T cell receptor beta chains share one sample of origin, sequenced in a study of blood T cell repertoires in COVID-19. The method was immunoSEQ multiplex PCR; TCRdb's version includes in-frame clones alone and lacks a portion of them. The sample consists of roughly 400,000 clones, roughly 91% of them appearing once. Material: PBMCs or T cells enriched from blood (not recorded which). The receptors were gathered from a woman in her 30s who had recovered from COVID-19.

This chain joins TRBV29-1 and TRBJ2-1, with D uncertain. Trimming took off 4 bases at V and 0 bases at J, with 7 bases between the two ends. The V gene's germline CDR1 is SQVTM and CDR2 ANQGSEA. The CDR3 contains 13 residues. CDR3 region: CSVGTSSYNEQFF. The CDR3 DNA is TGCAGCGTTGGTACCAGCTCCTACAATGAGCAGTTCTTC.

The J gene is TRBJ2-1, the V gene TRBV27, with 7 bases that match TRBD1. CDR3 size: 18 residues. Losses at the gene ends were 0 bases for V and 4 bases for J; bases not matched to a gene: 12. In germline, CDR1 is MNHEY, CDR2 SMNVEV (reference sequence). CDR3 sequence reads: CASSLSVGAQGVYNEQFF. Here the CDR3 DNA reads TGTGCCAGCAGTTTATCGGTAGGGGCGCAGGGGGTTTACAATGAGCAGTTCTTC.

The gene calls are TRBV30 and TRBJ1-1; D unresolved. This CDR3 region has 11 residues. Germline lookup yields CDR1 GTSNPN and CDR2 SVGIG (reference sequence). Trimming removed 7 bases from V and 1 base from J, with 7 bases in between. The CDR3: CASERNTEAFF. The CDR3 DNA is TGTGCCTCCGAGAGGAACACTGAAGCTTTCTTT.

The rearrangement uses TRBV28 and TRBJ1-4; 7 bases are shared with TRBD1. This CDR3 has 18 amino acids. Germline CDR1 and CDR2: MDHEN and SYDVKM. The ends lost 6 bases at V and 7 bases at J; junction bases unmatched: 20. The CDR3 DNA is TGTGCCAGCAGCGGCCCTACAGGGACAGCGGTAAATGGTGAAAAACTGTTTTTT. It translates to CASSGPTGTAVNGEKLFF.

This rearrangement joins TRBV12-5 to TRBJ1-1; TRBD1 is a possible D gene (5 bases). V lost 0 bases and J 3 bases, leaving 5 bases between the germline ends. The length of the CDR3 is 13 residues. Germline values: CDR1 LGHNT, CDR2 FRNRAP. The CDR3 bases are TGTGCTAGTGGTTTGGTACAGGACACTGAAGCTTTCTTT. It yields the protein CASGLVQDTEAFF. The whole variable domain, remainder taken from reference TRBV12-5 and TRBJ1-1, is DARVTQTPRHKVTEMGQEVTMRCQPILGHNTVFWYRQTMMQGLELLAYFRNRAPLDDSGMPKDRFSAEMPDATLATLKIQPSEPRDSAVYFCASGLVQDTEAFFGQGTRLTVV.

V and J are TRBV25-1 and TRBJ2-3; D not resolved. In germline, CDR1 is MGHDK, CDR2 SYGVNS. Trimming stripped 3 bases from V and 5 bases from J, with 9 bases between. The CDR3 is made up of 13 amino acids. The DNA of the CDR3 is TGTGCCAGCAGTGACAGGATAGTAGATACGCAGTATTTT. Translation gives CASSDRIVDTQYF. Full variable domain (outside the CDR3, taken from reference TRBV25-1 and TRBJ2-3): EADIYQTPRYLVIGTGKKITLECSQTMGHDKMYWYQQDPGMELHLIHYSYGVNSTEKGDLSSESTVSRIRTEHFPLTLESARPSHTSQYLCASSDRIVDTQYFGPGTRLTVL.

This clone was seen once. The CDR3 sequence is CASSLAGPGAEAFF. The CDR3, as DNA: TGTGCCAGCAGCTTAGCGGGTCCAGGCGCGGAAGCTTTCTTT. This rearrangement joins TRBV7-9 to TRBJ1-1; D is uncertain. Per the germline V gene, CDR1 is SEHNR and CDR2 is FQNEAQ (reference sequence). Between the trimmed V and J ends, which lost 0 bases and 8 bases, there was a span of 13 bases. The CDR3 covers 14 residues.

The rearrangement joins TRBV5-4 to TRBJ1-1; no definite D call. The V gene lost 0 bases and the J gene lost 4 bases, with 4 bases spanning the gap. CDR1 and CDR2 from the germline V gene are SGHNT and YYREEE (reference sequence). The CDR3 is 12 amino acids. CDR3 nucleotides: TGTGCCAGCAGCTTGGATATCACTGAAGCTTTCTTT. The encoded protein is CASSLDITEAFF.

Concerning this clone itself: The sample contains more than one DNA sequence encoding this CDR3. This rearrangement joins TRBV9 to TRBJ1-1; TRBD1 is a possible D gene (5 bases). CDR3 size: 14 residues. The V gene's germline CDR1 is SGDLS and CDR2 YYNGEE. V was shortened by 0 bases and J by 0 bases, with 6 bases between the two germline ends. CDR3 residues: CASSVARVNTEAFF. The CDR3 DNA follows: TGTGCCAGCAGCGTAGCCAGGGTGAACACTGAAGCTTTCTTT.

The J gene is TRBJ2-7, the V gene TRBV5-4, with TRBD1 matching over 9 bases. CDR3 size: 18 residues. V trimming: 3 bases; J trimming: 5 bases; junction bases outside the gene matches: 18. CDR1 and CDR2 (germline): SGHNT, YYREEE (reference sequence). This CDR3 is CASSSPRRPQGARDEQYF. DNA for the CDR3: TGTGCCAGCAGCTCTCCTCGTCGGCCACAGGGGGCGAGGGACGAGCAGTACTTC.

CDR3 coding DNA: TGTGCCAGCAGCCCCGGGGTGGGCAGCCCTACGAGGGACGAGCAGTACTTC. Amino acids: CASSPGVGSPTRDEQYF. The chain joins TRBV9 to TRBJ2-7; D may be TRBD2 (5 bases). V dropped 4 bases and J dropped 5 bases, with 25 bases sitting between them. The germline V gene encodes CDR1 SGDLS and CDR2 YYNGEE. The length of the CDR3 is 17 residues.

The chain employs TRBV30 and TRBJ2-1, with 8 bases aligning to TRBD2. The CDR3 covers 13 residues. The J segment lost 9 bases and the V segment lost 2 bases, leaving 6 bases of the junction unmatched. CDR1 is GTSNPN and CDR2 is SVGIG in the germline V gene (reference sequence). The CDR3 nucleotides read TGTGCCTGGAGTTTAGCGGGATCTGCTGAGCAGTTCTTC. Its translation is CAWSLAGSAEQFF.

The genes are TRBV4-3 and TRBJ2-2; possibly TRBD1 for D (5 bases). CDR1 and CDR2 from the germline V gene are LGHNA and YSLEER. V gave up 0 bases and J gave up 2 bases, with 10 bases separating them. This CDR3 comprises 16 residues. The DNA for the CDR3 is TGCGCCAGCAGCCAAGAGACCGACAGAAACACCGGGGAGCTGTTTTTT. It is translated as CASSQETDRNTGELFF.

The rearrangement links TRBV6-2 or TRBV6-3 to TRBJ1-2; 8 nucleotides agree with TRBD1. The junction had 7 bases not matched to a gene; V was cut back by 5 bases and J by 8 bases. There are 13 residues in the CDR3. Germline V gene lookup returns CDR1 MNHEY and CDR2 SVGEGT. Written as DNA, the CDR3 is TGTGCCAGCAGTAGGACAGGGTTCGGCGGCTACACCTTC. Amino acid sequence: CASSRTGFGGYTF.

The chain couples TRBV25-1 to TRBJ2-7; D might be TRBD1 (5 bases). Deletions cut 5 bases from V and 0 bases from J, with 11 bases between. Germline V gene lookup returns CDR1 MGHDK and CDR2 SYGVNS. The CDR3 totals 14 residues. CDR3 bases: TGTGCCAGCAGTCCAAAGACAGTCTCCTACGAGCAGTACTTC. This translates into CASSPKTVSYEQYF.

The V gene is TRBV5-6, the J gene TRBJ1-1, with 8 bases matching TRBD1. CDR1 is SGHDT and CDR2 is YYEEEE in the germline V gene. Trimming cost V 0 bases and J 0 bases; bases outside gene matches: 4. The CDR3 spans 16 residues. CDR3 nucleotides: TGTGCCAGCAGCTTGGGACAGGGGACTATGAACACTGAAGCTTTCTTT. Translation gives CASSLGQGTMNTEAFF. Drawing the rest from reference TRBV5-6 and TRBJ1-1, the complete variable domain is DAGVTQSPTHLIKTRGQQVTLRCSPKSGHDTVSWYQQALGQGPQFIFQYYEEEERQRGNFPDRFSGHQFPNYSSELNVNALLLGDSALYLCASSLGQGTMNTEAFFGQGTRLTVV.

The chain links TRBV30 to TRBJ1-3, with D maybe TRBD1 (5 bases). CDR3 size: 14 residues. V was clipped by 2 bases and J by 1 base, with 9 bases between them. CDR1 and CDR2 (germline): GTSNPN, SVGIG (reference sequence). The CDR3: CAWSRGGSGNTIYF. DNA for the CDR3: TGTGCCTGGAGTCGCGGGGGATCTGGAAACACCATATATTTT. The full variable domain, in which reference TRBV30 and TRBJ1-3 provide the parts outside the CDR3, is SQTIHQWPATLVQPVGSPLSLECTVEGTSNPNLYWYRQAAGRGLQLLFYSVGIGQISSEVPQNLSASRPQDRQFILSSKKLLLSDSGFYLCAWSRGGSGNTIYFGEGSWLTVV.